The 20 T cell receptor beta chains reported below all come from one sample, sequenced in a study of T cells in Graves' hyperthyroidism and ophthalmopathy. Amplified TCR beta CDR3 regions came from RNA transcripts. The HTBI set primed first-round TCR CDR3 RT-PCR. TCRdb ran MiXCR on the multiplex PCR reads and lists one entry per CDR3 protein. The profile shows 300,000 or so distinct CDR3 sequences, over 15% of them singletons. Material: blood. The receptor set was obtained from a woman aged 60-75 years with Graves' ophthalmopathy.

In this sample, this clonotype turned up many times. The rearrangement joins TRBV6-1 to TRBJ1-6; a weak D match, TRBD1 (5 bases). Germline CDR1 MNHNS, CDR2 SASEGT. The V and J ends lost 4 bases and 7 bases respectively, with 14 bases between them. This CDR3 comprises 15 residues. CDR3 in amino acids: CASSVYRSENSPLHF. CDR3 coding DNA: TGTGCCAGCAGTGTTTACAGGTCTGAAAATTCACCCCTCCACTTT.

V usage is TRBV28 and J usage is TRBJ2-1; 8 bases map to TRBD2. V lost 6 bases, J lost 9 bases, and 10 bases stayed unmatched. CDR3 length: 14 amino acids. Germline CDR1 MDHEN, CDR2 SYDVKM. The CDR3 DNA reads as TGTGCCAGCAGGAGAACCGGACTAGCCATTGAGCAGTTCTTC. It specifies CASRRTGLAIEQFF.

This clonotype was found a few times. A much larger clonotype is one base distant, so this may be a read error. The rearrangement joins TRBV12-3 or TRBV12-4 to TRBJ1-1; D not certain. CDR3 length: 12 amino acids. The CDR3 loop reads CANSLVDGRAFF. The CDR3 DNA reads as TGTGCCAACAGTTTAGTCGACGGGAGGGCTTTCTTT.

This clonotype has a count of ten or more. The rearrangement joins TRBV24-1 to TRBJ2-2; tentatively, D is TRBD2 (6 bases). V lost 10 bases and J lost 1, with 12 bases in between. Germline values: CDR1 KGHDR, CDR2 SFDVKD. The CDR3 spans 14 residues. The CDR3, as DNA: TGTGCCACAAAGGGAGGTGGGAACACCGGGGAGCTGTTTTTT. Translated: CATKGGGNTGELFF.

This clonotype came up a few times. The V and J genes are TRBV10-3 and TRBJ2-4, with TRBD1 matching 7 bases. Per the germline V gene, CDR1 is ENHRY and CDR2 is SYGVKD. There are 16 residues in the CDR3. The ends lost 4 bases at V and 0 bases at J; junction bases unmatched: 6. For the CDR3, the DNA is TGTGCCATCAGTGGGGGACAGAACGTAGCCAAAAACATTCAGTACTTC. It codes for CAISGGQNVAKNIQYF.

Ten or more counts support this clonotype. The chain combines TRBV3-1 with TRBJ2-7; a weak D match, TRBD2 (6 bases). Trimming removed 7 bases from V and 3 bases from J, with 13 bases in between. Germline lookup yields CDR1 LGHDT and CDR2 YNNKEL (reference sequence). The CDR3 is made up of 13 amino acids. The CDR3 sequence: CASTGEAVYEQYF. The CDR3, as DNA: TGTGCCAGCACCGGGGAGGCCGTCTACGAGCAGTACTTC.

This clonotype has at least ten counts. This chain joins TRBV13 and TRBJ2-5; 7 bases agree with TRBD1. This CDR3 spans 16 amino acids. Germline V gene data show CDR1 as PRHDT and CDR2 as FYEKMQ (reference sequence). The V segment lost 3 bases and the J segment 5 bases; nucleotides outside the gene matches: 12. CDR3 DNA sequence: TGTGCCAGCAGCTTTTCTTCCGACAGGGTCGTGGAGACCCAGTACTTC. It translates to CASSFSSDRVVETQYF.

This clonotype was observed many times. V gene TRBV7-2 combines with J gene TRBJ2-1; 10 bases align to TRBD2. V shed 0 bases and J 0 bases; nucleotides not matched to a gene: 5. Looked up from germline, CDR1 is SGHTA and CDR2 is FQGNSA. CDR3 length equals 18 residues. CDR3 residues: CASSLAGLAHSSYNEQFF. CDR3 nucleotides: TGTGCCAGCAGCTTAGCGGGACTAGCGCATAGCTCCTACAATGAGCAGTTCTTC.

This clonotype was seen many times. CDR3 sequence (DNA): TGTGCCAGCTCACCTATGGCCTCGAGCTCTGGAAACACCATATATTTT. Amino acid sequence: CASSPMASSSGNTIYF. The chain links TRBV18 to TRBJ1-3; D remains unclear. The V gene's germline CDR1 is KGHSH and CDR2 LQKENI. Trimming cost V 3 bases and J 0 bases, with 12 bases left between them. The CDR3 length is 16 residues.

This clonotype was picked up many times. V gene TRBV6-1 combines with J gene TRBJ2-3, with D hard to call. The CDR3 is 14 amino acids. In germline, CDR1 is MNHNS, CDR2 SASEGT. V was cut by 5 bases and J by 3 bases, with 12 bases left in between. CDR3 nucleotides: TGTGCCAGCAGTTACGACCCGGCGACAGATACGCAGTATTTT. This codes for CASSYDPATDTQYF.

Many counts were recorded for this clonotype. The rearrangement uses TRBV6-5 and TRBJ2-3; a possible D gene is TRBD2 (5 bases). The ends were cut back, 0 bases at V and 3 bases at J, with 7 bases in the middle. The V gene's germline CDR1 is MNHEY and CDR2 SVGAGI. This CDR3 has 14 residues. The CDR3: CASSYSRVTDTQYF. The CDR3 region has the DNA TGTGCCAGCAGTTACTCGAGGGTAACAGATACGCAGTATTTT.

This sequence joins TRBV20-1 and TRBJ2-2, with 9 nucleotides matching TRBD1. Unmatched junction bases numbered 12, after V lost 6 bases and J lost 7 bases. The CDR3 has 15 residues. Germline V gene data show CDR1 as DFQATT and CDR2 as SNEGSKA (reference sequence). The CDR3 here is CSARTGGPRSGELFF. CDR3 bases: TGCAGTGCACGTACAGGGGGCCCCCGGAGCGGGGAGCTGTTTTTT.

In this sample, this clonotype turned up once. The rearrangement uses TRBV7-9 and TRBJ2-1; D gene uncertain. This CDR3 is built from 12 residues. Germline lookup yields CDR1 SEHNR and CDR2 FQNEAQ (reference sequence). The V and J ends lost 4 bases and 6 bases respectively, with 7 bases between them. CDR3 DNA: TGTGCCAGCAGCTACATCTTCAATGAGCAGTTCTTC. Its protein is CASSYIFNEQFF.

This clonotype was picked up a small number of times. This chain connects TRBV3-2 to TRBJ1-5; TRBD1, the table's D call, lacks a check against the DNA. TRBV3-2 is described as a pseudogene. The CDR3 runs to 15 residues. The CDR3 bases are TGTGCCAGCAGCCCGACAGGGGGCTCAGGTCAGCCCCAGCATTTT. As protein: CASSPTGGSGQPQHF.

This rearrangement joins TRBV25-1 to TRBJ1-5; TRBD1 might be the D (5 bases). CDR1 is MGHDK, CDR2 SYGVNS, per germline. The V end was cut by 1 base, the J end by 6 bases, with 10 bases between. CDR3 length: 14 amino acids. CDR3 amino acids: CASSEWGGAQPQHF. CDR3 bases: TGTGCCAGCAGTGAATGGGGGGGTGCTCAGCCCCAGCATTTT.

This chain joins TRBV11-3 and TRBJ1-2; 8 nucleotides agree with TRBD1. CDR1 is SGHNT and CDR2 is YENEEA in the germline V gene. V lost 5 bases, J lost 5 bases, and 16 bases stayed unmatched. The CDR3 has 17 residues. The CDR3 region is CASSHRGTAQGWYGYTF. CDR3 DNA sequence: TGTGCCAGCAGCCACAGGGGGACAGCCCAAGGATGGTATGGCTACACCTTC. Full variable domain (outside the CDR3, taken from reference TRBV11-3 and TRBJ1-2): EAGVVQSPRYKIIEKKQPVAFWCNPISGHNTLYWYLQNLGQGPELLIRYENEEAVDDSQLPKDRFSAERLKGVDSTLKIQPAELGDSAVYLCASSHRGTAQGWYGYTFGSGTRLTVV.

This clonotype appeared once. Relative to the germline gene, one junction end is altered; a read error may explain this. The chain is built from TRBV3-1 and TRBJ1-1; a possible D gene is TRBD1 (6 bases). CDR3 length equals 14 residues. Per the germline V gene, CDR1 is LGHDT and CDR2 is YNNKEL (reference sequence). CDR3 sequence (DNA): TGTGCCAGCAGCCCCCCAGGGGAGGGCACTGGAGCTTTCTTT. Amino acids: CASSPPGEGTGAFF. Supplemented by reference TRBV3-1 and TRBJ1-1, the full variable domain reads DTAVSQTPKYLVTQMGNDKSIKCEQNLGHDTMYWYKQDSKKFLKIMFSYNNKELIINETVPNRFSPKSPDKAHLNLHINSLELGDSAVYFCASSPPGEGTGAFFGQGTRLTVV.

The chain is built from TRBV6-4 and TRBJ2-5; 7 nucleotides line up with TRBD1. The CDR3 sequence is 12 residues long. V lost 5 bases and J lost 9; bases outside the gene matches: 6. Per germline, CDR1 MRHNA and CDR2 SNTAGT. The CDR3 region is CASSRPGQAQYF. For the CDR3, the DNA is TGTGCCAGCAGTCGCCCTGGACAGGCCCAGTACTTC.

The chain recombines TRBV6-1 with TRBJ2-7; D unresolved. Germline CDR1 is MNHNS and CDR2 is SASEGT. This CDR3 has 15 amino acids. V lost 3 bases and J 1 base, leaving 13 bases between the germline ends. The CDR3: CASSEEIQPSYEQYF. As DNA, the CDR3 is TGTGCCAGCAGTGAGGAGATACAGCCTTCCTACGAGCAGTACTTC.

This clonotype showed up many times. CDR3 bases: TGTGCCAGCAATCTGCGACCGGGACTGGCGAACACCGGGGAGCTGTTTTTT. It is translated as CASNLRPGLANTGELFF. The chain joins TRBV7-2 to TRBJ2-2, with D possibly being TRBD2 (6 bases). V lost 7 bases and J 0 bases, leaving 18 bases between the germline ends. The CDR3 is 17 amino acids. Germline lookup yields CDR1 SGHTA and CDR2 FQGNSA.